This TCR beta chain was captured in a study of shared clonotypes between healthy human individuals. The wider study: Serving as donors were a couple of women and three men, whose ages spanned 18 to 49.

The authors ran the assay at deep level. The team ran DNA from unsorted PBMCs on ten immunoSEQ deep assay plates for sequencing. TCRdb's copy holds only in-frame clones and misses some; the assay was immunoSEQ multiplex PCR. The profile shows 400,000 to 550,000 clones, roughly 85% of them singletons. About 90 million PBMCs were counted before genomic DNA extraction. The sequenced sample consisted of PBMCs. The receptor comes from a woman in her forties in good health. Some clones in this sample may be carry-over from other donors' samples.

The CDR3 reads CASRRTTHGREGRGEQYF. CDR3 coding DNA: TGTGCCAGCAGGAGAACCACTCACGGGCGGGAGGGCCGGGGGGAGCAGTACTTC. The chain employs TRBV7-2 and TRBJ2-7, with 9 bases fitting TRBD2. This CDR3 spans 18 amino acids. Germline CDR1 SGHTA, CDR2 FQGNSA. V trimming: 6 bases; J trimming: 7 bases; junction bases outside the gene matches: 22.